Below are 9 T cell receptor beta chains sequenced from a single sample in a study of response to subunit inactivated influenza vaccine. TCRdb independently ran MiXCR on the RT-PCR reads; one entry per CDR3 protein. The sample carries about 800,000 distinct CDR3 sequences, 21% recorded once. This specimen consisted of PBMCs from blood, obtained approximately 5 days after vaccination. The receptors originated from a man aged 50-60 years who received an inactivated influenza vaccine.

This chain uses TRBV3-1 with TRBJ2-7; tentatively, D is TRBD1 or TRBD2 (5 bases each). Deletions cut 1 base from V and 7 bases from J, with 14 bases between. CDR3 length: 14 amino acids. Germline V CDR1 and CDR2: LGHDT, YNNKEL (reference sequence). In DNA, the CDR3 is TGTGCCAGCAGCCAAGCAGGGACGGTACAGGAGCAGTACTTC. Protein product: CASSQAGTVQEQYF.

This clonotype was seen at least ten times. V gene TRBV7-2 combines with J gene TRBJ2-5; D is uncertain. Trimming removed 5 bases from V and 5 bases from J, with 6 bases in between. From germline, CDR1 is SGHTA and CDR2 FQGNSA. The CDR3 has 11 residues. The CDR3 DNA sequence: TGTGCCAGCAGCCTCTTTGAGACCCAGTACTTC. Protein product: CASSLFETQYF.

The chain links TRBV12-3 or TRBV12-4 to TRBJ2-7; 10 nucleotides match TRBD2. The CDR3 length is 14 residues. Losses at the gene ends were 2 bases for V and 5 bases for J; bases not matched to a gene: 3. The CDR3 nucleotides read TGTGCCAGCAGTTTATCTAGCGGGAGCAACGAGCAGTACTTC. This gives the protein CASSLSSGSNEQYF.

This clonotype was seen at least ten times. The J gene is TRBJ2-5, the V gene TRBV25-1; no clear D gene. Germline loops: CDR1 MGHDK, CDR2 SYGVNS. V lost 6 bases and J 3 bases, leaving 23 bases between the germline ends. This CDR3 has 17 residues. The CDR3 DNA is TGTGCCAGCAGCTTTCGAACTCTTAGCAAGAGAGAAGAGACCCAGTACTTC. Translating it yields CASSFRTLSKREETQYF.

This clonotype was recorded a few times. V usage is TRBV15 and J usage is TRBJ1-5; D is perhaps TRBD1 (5 bases). CDR1 and CDR2 from the germline V gene are LNHNV and YYDKDF (reference sequence). The V end was cut by 1 base, the J end by 7 bases, with 14 bases between. The CDR3 runs to 15 residues. The CDR3 sequence: CATSRGQAGGQPQHF. The CDR3 DNA follows: TGTGCCACCAGCAGAGGGCAGGCGGGGGGACAGCCCCAGCATTTT.

This clonotype was observed a handful of times. This chain joins TRBV20-1 and TRBJ2-2; D unresolved. This CDR3 has 13 amino acids. The V and J ends lost 6 bases and 4 bases respectively, with 12 bases between them. CDR1 DFQATT and CDR2 SNEGSKA come from the germline V gene (reference sequence). The CDR3 DNA is TGCAGTGCCCCGGACCCCGGCACCGGGGAGCTGTTTTTT. It specifies CSAPDPGTGELFF.

There are many counts of this clonotype. The chain has TRBV28 and TRBJ1-1; 11 positions agree with TRBD1. V shed 5 bases, J shed 8 bases, and the junction held 4 bases outside the gene matches. The germline V gene has CDR1 MDHEN and CDR2 SYDVKM. The CDR3 contains 13 residues. CDR3 DNA: TGTGCCAGCAGTGACGGACAGGGGGCGGAAGCTTTCTTT. It codes for CASSDGQGAEAFF. Supplemented by reference TRBV28 and TRBJ1-1, the full variable domain reads DVKVTQSSRYLVKRTGEKVFLECVQDMDHENMFWYRQDPGLGLRLIYFSYDVKMKEKGDIPEGYSVSREKKERFSLILESASTNQTSMYLCASSDGQGAEAFFGQGTRLTVV.

This clonotype was found many times. V and J are TRBV7-2 and TRBJ2-1, with TRBD2 identical over 9 bases. Germline V gene lookup returns CDR1 SGHTA and CDR2 FQGNSA. The junction had 10 bases not matched to a gene; V was cut back by 1 base and J by 12 bases. CDR3 size: 15 residues. CDR3 DNA: TGTGCCAGCAGCTTAGATACTAGGCTAGCGGGAAGGCAGTTCTTC. Translation: CASSLDTRLAGRQFF.

J is TRBJ2-7 and V is TRBV11-2; perhaps TRBD2 as D (5 bases). Trimming left V 7 bases short and J 3 bases short, with 7 bases between. CDR3 length: 11 residues. Germline assignment: CDR1 SGHAT and CDR2 FQNNGV. CDR3: CASTEGYEQYF. CDR3 bases: TGTGCCAGCACCGAGGGCTACGAGCAGTACTTC.